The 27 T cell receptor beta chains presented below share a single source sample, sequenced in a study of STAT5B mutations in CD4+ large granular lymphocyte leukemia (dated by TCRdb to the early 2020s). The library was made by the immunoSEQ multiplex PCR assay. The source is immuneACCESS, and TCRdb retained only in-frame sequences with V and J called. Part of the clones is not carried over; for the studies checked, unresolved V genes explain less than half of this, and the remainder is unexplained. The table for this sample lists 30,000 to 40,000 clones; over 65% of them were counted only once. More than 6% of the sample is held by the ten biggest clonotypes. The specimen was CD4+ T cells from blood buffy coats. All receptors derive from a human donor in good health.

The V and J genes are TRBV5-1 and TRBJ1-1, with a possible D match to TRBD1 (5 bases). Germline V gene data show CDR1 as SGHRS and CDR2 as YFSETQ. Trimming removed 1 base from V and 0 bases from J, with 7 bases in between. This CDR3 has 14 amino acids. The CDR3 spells CASSLQGVNTEAFF. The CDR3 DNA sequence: TGCGCCAGCAGCTTGCAAGGGGTGAACACTGAAGCTTTCTTT. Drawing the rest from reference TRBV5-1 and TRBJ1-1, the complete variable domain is KAGVTQTPRYLIKTRGQQVTLSCSPISGHRSVSWYQQTPGQGLQFLFEYFSETQRNKGNFPGRFSGRQFSNSRSEMNVSTLELGDSALYLCASSLQGVNTEAFFGQGTRLTVV.

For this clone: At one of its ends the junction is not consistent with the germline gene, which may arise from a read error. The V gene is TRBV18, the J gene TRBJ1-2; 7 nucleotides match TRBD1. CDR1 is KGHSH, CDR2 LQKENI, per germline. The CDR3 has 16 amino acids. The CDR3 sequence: CASSPGPPPTGTALNF. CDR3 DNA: TGTGCCAGCTCACCAGGACCCCCCCCAACCGGGACAGCGTTGAATTTC.

CDR3 nucleotide sequence: TGTGCCAGTAGTATTATAACAGGTGTTACGGGACAGCCCCAGCATTTT. This codes for CASSIITGVTGQPQHF. The chain carries TRBV19 and TRBJ1-5; weak D call: TRBD1 (5 bases). V was clipped by 3 bases and J by 7 bases, with 19 bases between them. This CDR3 is 16 amino acids long. Germline-derived CDR1 and CDR2 are LNHDA and SQIVND (reference sequence).

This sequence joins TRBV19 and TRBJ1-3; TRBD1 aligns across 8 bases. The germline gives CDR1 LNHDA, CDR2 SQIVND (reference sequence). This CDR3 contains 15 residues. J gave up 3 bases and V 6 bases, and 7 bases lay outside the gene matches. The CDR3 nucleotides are TGTGCCAGTAGACGACAGGGGTCTGATGGAAACACCATATATTTT. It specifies CASRRQGSDGNTIYF.

The CDR3 loop is CSVSTHVYNEQFF. The CDR3, as DNA: TGCAGCGTTTCCACCCACGTTTACAATGAGCAGTTCTTC. The chain combines TRBV29-1 with TRBJ2-1; D not certain. The CDR3 extends over 13 amino acids. Trimming stripped 5 bases from V and 4 bases from J, with 12 bases between. Germline V gene data show CDR1 as SQVTM and CDR2 as ANQGSEA.

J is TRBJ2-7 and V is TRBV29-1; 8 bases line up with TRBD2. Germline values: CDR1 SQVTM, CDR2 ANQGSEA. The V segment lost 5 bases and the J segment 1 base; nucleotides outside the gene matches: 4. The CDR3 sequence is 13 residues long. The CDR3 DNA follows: TGCAGCGTTTTGGGACTAGGGTCCTACGAGCAGTACTTC. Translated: CSVLGLGSYEQYF.

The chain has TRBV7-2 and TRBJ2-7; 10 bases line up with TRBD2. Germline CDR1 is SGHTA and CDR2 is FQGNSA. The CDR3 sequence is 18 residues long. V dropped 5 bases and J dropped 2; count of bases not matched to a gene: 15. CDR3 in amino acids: CASSLEASGRTLTYEQYF. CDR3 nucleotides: TGTGCCAGCAGCCTAGAGGCTAGCGGGAGAACCTTAACCTACGAGCAGTACTTC.

The CDR3 reads CASRRTGGLDEKLFF. The CDR3 DNA reads TGTGCCAGTAGGCGAACAGGGGGCTTGGATGAAAAACTGTTTTTT. V gene TRBV19 combines with J gene TRBJ1-4; 9 bases fit TRBD1. The CDR3 covers 15 residues. J lost 6 bases, V lost 6 bases, and 8 bases had no gene match. Per the germline V gene, CDR1 is LNHDA and CDR2 is SQIVND (reference sequence).

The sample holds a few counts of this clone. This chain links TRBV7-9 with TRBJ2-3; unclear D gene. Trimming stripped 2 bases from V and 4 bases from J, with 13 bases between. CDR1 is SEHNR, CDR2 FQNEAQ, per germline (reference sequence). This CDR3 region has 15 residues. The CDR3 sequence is CASSLTWGSADTQYF. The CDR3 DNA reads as TGTGCCAGCAGCTTAACATGGGGATCAGCAGATACGCAGTATTTT.

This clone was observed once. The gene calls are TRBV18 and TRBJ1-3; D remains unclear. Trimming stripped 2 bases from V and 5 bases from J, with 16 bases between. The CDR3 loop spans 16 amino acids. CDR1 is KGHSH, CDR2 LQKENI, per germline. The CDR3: CASSPSAGSLRNTIYF. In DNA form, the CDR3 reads TGTGCCAGCTCACCAAGTGCGGGATCTCTCCGAAACACCATATATTTT.

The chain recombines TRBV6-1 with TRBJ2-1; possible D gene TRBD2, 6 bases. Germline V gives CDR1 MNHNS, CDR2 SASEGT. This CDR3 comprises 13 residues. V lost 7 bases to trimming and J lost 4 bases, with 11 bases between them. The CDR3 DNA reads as TGTGCCAGCAAAGGGACTTTTTACAATGAGCAGTTCTTC. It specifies CASKGTFYNEQFF.

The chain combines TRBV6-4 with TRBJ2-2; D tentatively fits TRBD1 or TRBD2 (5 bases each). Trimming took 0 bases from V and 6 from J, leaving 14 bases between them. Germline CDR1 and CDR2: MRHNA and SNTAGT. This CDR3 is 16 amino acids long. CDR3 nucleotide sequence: TGTGCCAGCAGTGACTCCTGGGGCGCGGGCTCCGGGGAGCTGTTTTTT. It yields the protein CASSDSWGAGSGELFF.

The chain's CDR3 is CASSLIGTSGRAGELFF. Written as DNA, the CDR3 is TGTGCCAGCAGCTTGATAGGGACTAGTGGAAGAGCCGGGGAGCTGTTTTTT. The chain recombines TRBV11-3 with TRBJ2-2, with 8 bases lining up with TRBD2. V lost 3 bases to trimming and J lost 6 bases; unmatched junction nucleotides: 12. This CDR3 is built from 17 residues. Germline CDR1 SGHNT, CDR2 YENEEA. The full variable domain, completed using reference TRBV11-3 and TRBJ2-2, is EAGVVQSPRYKIIEKKQPVAFWCNPISGHNTLYWYLQNLGQGPELLIRYENEEAVDDSQLPKDRFSAERLKGVDSTLKIQPAELGDSAVYLCASSLIGTSGRAGELFFGEGSRLTVL.

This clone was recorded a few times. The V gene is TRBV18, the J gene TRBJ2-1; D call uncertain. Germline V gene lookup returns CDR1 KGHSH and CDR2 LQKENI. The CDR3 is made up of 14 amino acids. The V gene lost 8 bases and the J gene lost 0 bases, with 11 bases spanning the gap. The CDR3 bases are TGTGCCAGCGCAATGATGGGCTCCTACAATGAGCAGTTCTTC. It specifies CASAMMGSYNEQFF.

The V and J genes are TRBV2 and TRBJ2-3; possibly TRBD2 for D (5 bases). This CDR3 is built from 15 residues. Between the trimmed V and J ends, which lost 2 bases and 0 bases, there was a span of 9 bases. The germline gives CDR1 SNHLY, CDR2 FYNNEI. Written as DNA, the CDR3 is TGTGCCAGCAGTGAACAGCGGAGTAGCACAGATACGCAGTATTTT. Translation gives CASSEQRSSTDTQYF.

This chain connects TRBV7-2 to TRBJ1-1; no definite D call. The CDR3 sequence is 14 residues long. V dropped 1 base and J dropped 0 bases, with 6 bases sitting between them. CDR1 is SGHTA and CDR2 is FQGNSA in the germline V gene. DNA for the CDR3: TGTGCCAGCAGCTTAGATGGGCTGAACACTGAAGCTTTCTTT. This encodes CASSLDGLNTEAFF. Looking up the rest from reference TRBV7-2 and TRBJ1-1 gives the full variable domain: GAGVSQSPSNKVTEKGKDVELRCDPISGHTALYWYRQSLGQGLEFLIYFQGNSAPDKSGLPSDRFSAERTGGSVSTLTIQRTQQEDSAVYLCASSLDGLNTEAFFGQGTRLTVV.

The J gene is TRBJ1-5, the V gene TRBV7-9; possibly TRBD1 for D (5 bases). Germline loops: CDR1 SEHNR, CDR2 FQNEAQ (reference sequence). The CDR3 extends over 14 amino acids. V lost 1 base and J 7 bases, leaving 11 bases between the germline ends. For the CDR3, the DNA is TGTGCCAGCAGCTTAGGGGGGGGTTGGCAGCCCCAGCATTTT. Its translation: CASSLGGGWQPQHF.

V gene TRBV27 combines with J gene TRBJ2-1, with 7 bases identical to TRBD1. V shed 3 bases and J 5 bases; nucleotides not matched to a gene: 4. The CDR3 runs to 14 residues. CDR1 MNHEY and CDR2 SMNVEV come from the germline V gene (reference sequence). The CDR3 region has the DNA TGTGCCAGCAGTTTTGGGGACAGAAACAATGAGCAGTTCTTC. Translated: CASSFGDRNNEQFF.

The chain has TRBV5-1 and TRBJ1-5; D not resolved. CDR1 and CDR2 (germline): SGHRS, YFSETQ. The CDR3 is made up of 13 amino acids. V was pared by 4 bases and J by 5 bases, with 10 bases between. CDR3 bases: TGCGCCAGCAGCCCTGGACCGGATCAGCCCCAGCATTTT. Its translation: CASSPGPDQPQHF.

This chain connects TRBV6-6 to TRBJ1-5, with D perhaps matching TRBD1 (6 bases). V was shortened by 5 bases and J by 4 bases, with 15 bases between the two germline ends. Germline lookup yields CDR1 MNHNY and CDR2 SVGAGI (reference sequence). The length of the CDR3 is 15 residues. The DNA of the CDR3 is TGTGCCAGCAGTGTAACAGGGTTGGAAAATCAGCCCCAGCATTTT. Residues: CASSVTGLENQPQHF.

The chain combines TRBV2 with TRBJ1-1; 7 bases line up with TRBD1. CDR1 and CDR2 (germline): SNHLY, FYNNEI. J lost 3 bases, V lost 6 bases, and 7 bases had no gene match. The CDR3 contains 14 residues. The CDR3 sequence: CASRRQGRDTEAFF. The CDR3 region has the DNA TGTGCCAGCAGACGACAGGGAAGGGACACTGAAGCTTTCTTT.

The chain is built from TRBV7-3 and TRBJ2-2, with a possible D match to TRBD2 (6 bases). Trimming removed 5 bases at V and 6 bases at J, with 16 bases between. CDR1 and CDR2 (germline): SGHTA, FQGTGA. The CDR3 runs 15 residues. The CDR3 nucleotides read TGTGCCAGCAGCCCGACTAGAGGCGGATCCGGGGAGCTGTTTTTT. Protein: CASSPTRGGSGELFF.

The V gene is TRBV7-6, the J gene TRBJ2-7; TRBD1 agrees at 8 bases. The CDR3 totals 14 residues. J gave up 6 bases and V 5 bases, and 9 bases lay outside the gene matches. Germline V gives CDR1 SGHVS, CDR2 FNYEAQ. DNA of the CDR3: TGTGCCAGCAGCATGGACAGGGTGAGCGGCGAGCAGTACTTC. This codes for CASSMDRVSGEQYF.

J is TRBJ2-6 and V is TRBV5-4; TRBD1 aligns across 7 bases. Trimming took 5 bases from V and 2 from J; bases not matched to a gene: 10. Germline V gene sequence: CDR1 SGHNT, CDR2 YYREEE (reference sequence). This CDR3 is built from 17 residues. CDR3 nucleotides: TGTGCCAGCAGATTTACAACAGGGGTAGCTGGGGCCAACGTCCTGACTTTC. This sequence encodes CASRFTTGVAGANVLTF.

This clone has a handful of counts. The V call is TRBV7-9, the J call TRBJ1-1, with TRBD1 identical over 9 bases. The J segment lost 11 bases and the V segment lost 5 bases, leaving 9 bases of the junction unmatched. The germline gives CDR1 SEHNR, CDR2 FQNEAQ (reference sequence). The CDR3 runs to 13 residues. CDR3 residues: CASSPSGTGWAFF. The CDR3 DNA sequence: TGTGCCAGCAGCCCTTCCGGGACAGGGTGGGCTTTCTTT.

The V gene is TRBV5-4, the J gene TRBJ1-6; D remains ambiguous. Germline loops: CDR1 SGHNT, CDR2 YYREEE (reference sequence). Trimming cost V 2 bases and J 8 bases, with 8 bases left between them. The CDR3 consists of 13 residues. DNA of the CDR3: TGTGCCAGCAGCTTCGAGTGGGATTCACCCCTCCACTTT. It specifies CASSFEWDSPLHF.

The CDR3 bases are TGTGCCAGCACGCGTGACCCGAGCTCCTACAATGAGCAGTTCTTC. Encoded protein: CASTRDPSSYNEQFF. V is TRBV6-1 and J is TRBJ2-1; D gene unclear. The V gene's germline CDR1 is MNHNS and CDR2 SASEGT. The V gene lost 7 bases and the J gene lost 0 bases, with 13 bases spanning the gap. This CDR3 has 15 amino acids.